A single sample is the source of the 14 T cell receptor beta chains below, sequenced in a study of beta chain features in type 1 diabetes. The study, taken as a whole, reports: Type 1 diabetes patients had TCRB CDR3s that were shorter (moderately but significantly so) in all four CD4+ subsets.

For these TCRs, the target antigens are not known. Expressed TCRB transcripts were sequenced after all isolated RNA was converted to cDNA. The repertoire was sequenced with immunoSEQ multiplex PCR; TCRdb's copy has only in-frame clones and lacks some. In the table there are some 120,000 clones, roughly a sixth of which are singletons. Sequencing was performed on central memory CD4+ T cells from blood. The receptors come from a man between 18 and 29 years old with type 1 diabetes.

The chain has TRBV2 and TRBJ1-1; TRBD1 agrees at 10 bases. The V gene end was trimmed by 6 bases and the J gene end by 5 bases; junction bases not matched to a gene: 12. CDR3 length equals 16 residues. Germline loops: CDR1 SNHLY, CDR2 FYNNEI. CDR3 DNA sequence: TGTGCCAGCAGCGTGGGACAGGGGTTGCGAGGAACTGAAGCTTTCTTT. This codes for CASSVGQGLRGTEAFF.

The gene calls are TRBV27 and TRBJ2-2; 9 nucleotides align to TRBD1. V was clipped by 5 bases and J by 2 bases; unmatched bases: 6. The CDR3 length is 16 residues. The germline V gene has CDR1 MNHEY and CDR2 SMNVEV (reference sequence). Written as DNA, the CDR3 is TGTGCCAGCAGTACACGACAGGGGGTTAACACCGGGGAGCTGTTTTTT. Amino acids: CASSTRQGVNTGELFF.

The chain uses TRBV18 and TRBJ1-4, with TRBD1 as a possible D gene (5 bases). V was trimmed by 3 bases and J by 8 bases, leaving 13 bases between them. From germline, CDR1 is KGHSH and CDR2 LQKENI. CDR3 length: 14 residues. The CDR3 sequence: CASSPTLGDEKLFF. DNA of the CDR3: TGTGCCAGCTCACCCACACTAGGGGACGAAAAACTGTTTTTT.

This chain joins TRBV27 and TRBJ1-2, with 10 bases lining up with TRBD1. This CDR3 comprises 13 residues. Germline CDR1 reads MNHEY; CDR2 reads SMNVEV (reference sequence). V shed 5 bases, J shed 7 bases, and the junction held 4 bases outside the gene matches. The CDR3 reads CASSQGTGAGYTF. The CDR3 DNA reads as TGTGCCAGCAGTCAAGGGACAGGGGCTGGCTACACCTTC.

Only a few counts were recorded for this clone. This rearrangement joins TRBV9 to TRBJ1-4; TRBD1 agrees at 7 bases. Germline CDR1 reads SGDLS; CDR2 reads YYNGEE. The ends lost 3 bases at V and 8 bases at J; junction bases unmatched: 7. The CDR3 extends over 14 amino acids. The CDR3 loop reads CASSARQGDEKLFF. The CDR3 bases are TGTGCCAGCAGCGCCAGACAGGGTGACGAAAAACTGTTTTTT. The full variable domain, in which reference TRBV9 and TRBJ1-4 provide the parts outside the CDR3, is DSGVTQTPKHLITATGQRVTLRCSPRSGDLSVYWYQQSLDQGLQFLIQYYNGEERAKGNILERFSAQQFPDLHSELNLSSLELGDSALYFCASSARQGDEKLFFGSGTQLSVL.

The rearrangement links TRBV7-2 to TRBJ2-1; a weak D match, TRBD1 (6 bases). The germline V and J ends were trimmed by 5 bases and 6 bases, with 14 bases remaining between them. This CDR3 has 14 residues. Per germline, CDR1 SGHTA and CDR2 FQGNSA. CDR3 DNA: TGTGCCAGCAGCCGTCCCGGGACAACCAATGAGCAGTTCTTC. This codes for CASSRPGTTNEQFF.

This clone occurred a few times. This chain links TRBV5-1 with TRBJ2-3; possible D gene TRBD1, 6 bases. The CDR3 sequence is 13 residues long. From germline, CDR1 is SGHRS and CDR2 YFSETQ. V lost 4 bases to trimming and J lost 4 bases, with 10 bases between them. CDR3 DNA sequence: TGCGCCAGCAGCCCCCAGGGGTCAGATACGCAGTATTTT. Translating gives CASSPQGSDTQYF. The full variable domain, completed using reference TRBV5-1 and TRBJ2-3, is KAGVTQTPRYLIKTRGQQVTLSCSPISGHRSVSWYQQTPGQGLQFLFEYFSETQRNKGNFPGRFSGRQFSNSRSEMNVSTLELGDSALYLCASSPQGSDTQYFGPGTRLTVL.

There are a few counts of this clone. A far larger clone is a single base away, which makes a read error likely. The chain uses TRBV14 and TRBJ2-3, with D unresolved. Between the trimmed V and J ends, which lost 0 bases and 9 bases, there was a span of 13 bases. Germline V gene lookup returns CDR1 SGHDN and CDR2 FVKESK. The CDR3 has 14 amino acids. CDR3 nucleotides: TGTGCCAGCAGCCAAGAAACGACCACCGAAACGCAGTATTTT. Translated, it gives CASSQETTTETQYF.

This clone was seen a handful of times. This chain joins TRBV4-3 and TRBJ2-5, with D possibly called TRBD1 or TRBD2 (6 bases each). V was clipped by 1 base and J by 5 bases, with 11 bases between them. The CDR3 spans 14 residues. Germline lookup yields CDR1 LGHNA and CDR2 YSLEER. The CDR3 bases are TGCGCCAGCAGCCAAGGGGGGGCCAGTGAGACCCAGTACTTC. Translated: CASSQGGASETQYF.

On this clone: Other nucleotide sequences from this sample produce the same CDR3. The genes are TRBV9 and TRBJ1-2; D gene ambiguous. Germline CDR1 is SGDLS and CDR2 is YYNGEE. The V end lost 3 bases, the J end lost 0 bases, and 0 bases lay between the germline ends. The CDR3 has 11 amino acids. CDR3 residues: CASSANYGYTF. The CDR3 bases are TGTGCCAGCAGCGCTAACTATGGCTACACCTTC. Complete variable domain (other parts from reference TRBV9 and TRBJ1-2): DSGVTQTPKHLITATGQRVTLRCSPRSGDLSVYWYQQSLDQGLQFLIQYYNGEERAKGNILERFSAQQFPDLHSELNLSSLELGDSALYFCASSANYGYTFGSGTRLTVV.

This sequence joins TRBV2 and TRBJ1-5; tentative D call: TRBD1 (6 bases). CDR1 and CDR2 from the germline V gene are SNHLY and FYNNEI. Trimming removed 2 bases from V and 4 bases from J, with 9 bases in between. The CDR3 is made up of 14 amino acids. CDR3: CASSERTENQPQHF. In DNA, the CDR3 is TGTGCCAGCAGTGAAAGGACAGAAAATCAGCCCCAGCATTTT. Combining the CDR3 with reference TRBV2 and TRBJ1-5 gives the whole variable domain EPEVTQTPSHQVTQMGQEVILRCVPISNHLYFYWYRQILGQKVEFLVSFYNNEISEKSEIFDDQFSVERPDGSNFTLKIRSTKLEDSAMYFCASSERTENQPQHFGDGTRLSIL.

V is TRBV6-1 and J is TRBJ2-7; 7 bases are a match to TRBD2. The ends lost 2 bases at V and 7 bases at J; junction bases unmatched: 11. The CDR3 consists of 15 residues. The germline V gene has CDR1 MNHNS and CDR2 SASEGT. CDR3: CASSERSSGRLEQYF. Here the CDR3 DNA reads TGTGCCAGCAGTGAAAGGTCTAGCGGTCGCCTGGAGCAGTACTTC.

This clone was counted ten times or more. This chain connects TRBV5-1 to TRBJ2-1; D remains ambiguous. Germline V CDR1 and CDR2: SGHRS, YFSETQ. The CDR3 contains 16 residues. Trimming stripped 0 bases from V and 2 bases from J, with 12 bases between. The CDR3 DNA is TGCGCCAGCAGCTTGGAAGCTAGTCAGACCTACAATGAGCAGTTCTTC. Residues: CASSLEASQTYNEQFF.

This clone appeared a few times. The rearrangement links TRBV7-6 to TRBJ2-1; a possible D gene is TRBD2 (6 bases). Germline V gene data show CDR1 as SGHVS and CDR2 as FNYEAQ. Trimming removed 1 base at V and 7 bases at J, with 17 bases between. CDR3 size: 16 residues. CDR3 in amino acids: CASSLEVLAQRNEQFF. For the CDR3, the DNA is TGTGCCAGCAGCTTAGAGGTTCTAGCGCAGAGGAATGAGCAGTTCTTC.